The 11 T cell receptor beta chains listed next were all sequenced from one sample in a study of OX40 agonist ivuxolimab in advanced cancers. Profiled with immunoSEQ multiplex PCR; TCRdb holds only in-frame clones, not every one. The sample has some 100,000 clones, around nine tenths seen once. The source material was CD4+ or CD8+ T cells sorted from blood, sampled in a trial of the OX40 agonist ivuxolimab. These TCRs come from an adult with an advanced solid tumor such as melanoma, head and neck, liver or kidney cancer.

This clone was detected only a few times. DNA of the CDR3: TGCGCCGGTAGATATGGGCACAACTATGGCTACACCTTC. It encodes CAGRYGHNYGYTF. The V and J genes are TRBV10-1 and TRBJ1-2; D remains ambiguous. Trimming removed 11 bases from V and 2 bases from J, with 15 bases in between. This CDR3 has 13 residues. The germline gives CDR1 WNHNN, CDR2 SYGVQD (reference sequence).

The chain links TRBV28 to TRBJ2-2; 11 bases map to TRBD2. Trimming cost V 8 bases and J 7 bases; bases outside gene matches: 9. Germline lookup yields CDR1 MDHEN and CDR2 SYDVKM. The CDR3 is 15 amino acids. CDR3 in amino acids: CASFTLAGGIGELFF. CDR3 in DNA: TGTGCCAGCTTTACCCTAGCGGGAGGCATCGGGGAGCTGTTTTTT. The whole variable domain, remainder taken from reference TRBV28 and TRBJ2-2, is DVKVTQSSRYLVKRTGEKVFLECVQDMDHENMFWYRQDPGLGLRLIYFSYDVKMKEKGDIPEGYSVSREKKERFSLILESASTNQTSMYLCASFTLAGGIGELFFGEGSRLTVL.

A single count supports this clone. The chain couples TRBV19 to TRBJ2-7, with 7 bases lining up with TRBD2. CDR1 is LNHDA and CDR2 is SQIVND in the germline V gene (reference sequence). J lost 3 bases, V lost 5 bases, and 4 bases had no gene match. The CDR3 covers 13 residues. The CDR3 spells CASSGGGYYEQYF. For the CDR3, the DNA is TGTGCCAGTAGTGGCGGGGGATACTACGAGCAGTACTTC.

This clone has only a few counts. The chain has TRBV19 and TRBJ2-5, with TRBD1 as a possible D gene (7 bases). This CDR3 has 18 residues. V shed 1 base and J shed 5 bases, with 23 bases lying between them. Germline V gene data show CDR1 as LNHDA and CDR2 as SQIVND (reference sequence). The CDR3 nucleotides read TGTGCCAGTAGTATAGGCTACAGGGGAAGGAGGGGTACGGAGACCCAGTACTTC. Its translation: CASSIGYRGRRGTETQYF. The whole variable domain, remainder taken from reference TRBV19 and TRBJ2-5, is DGGITQSPKYLFRKEGQNVTLSCEQNLNHDAMYWYRQDPGQGLRLIYYSQIVNDFQKGDIAEGYSVSREKKESFPLTVTSAQKNPTAFYLCASSIGYRGRRGTETQYFGPGTRLLVL.

The rearrangement uses TRBV7-2 and TRBJ2-7; 9 nucleotides match TRBD1. The germline V gene has CDR1 SGHTA and CDR2 FQGNSA. This CDR3 spans 15 amino acids. V lost 4 bases and J lost 7; bases outside the gene matches: 11. The CDR3 DNA follows: TGTGCCAGCAGCTCCCGCGGACAGGGGATGTGGGAGCAGTACTTC. Residues: CASSSRGQGMWEQYF.

This clone has just one count. This chain joins TRBV5-4 and TRBJ2-5; 8 bases are a match to TRBD1. The J call may be wrong; the DNA end is better matched by TRBJ2-7. Germline-derived CDR1 and CDR2 are SGHNT and YYREEE (reference sequence). This CDR3 is 13 amino acids long. This chain's CDR3 is CASSSRGLYEQYF. CDR3 in DNA: TGTGCCAGCAGCTCCAGGGGGCTATACGAGCAGTACTTC.

With regard to this clone: Other DNA sequences in the same sample also yield this CDR3. This chain links TRBV7-2 with TRBJ2-7, with D uncertain. V lost 1 base, J lost 1 base, and 2 bases lay in between. Germline CDR1 is SGHTA and CDR2 is FQGNSA. This CDR3 has 12 residues. CDR3 sequence: CASSLVSYEQYF. The DNA for the CDR3 is TGTGCCAGCAGCTTAGTGTCCTACGAGCAGTACTTC.

The gene calls are TRBV2 and TRBJ1-4; 9 nucleotides align to TRBD1. The CDR3 contains 14 residues. Germline-derived CDR1 and CDR2 are SNHLY and FYNNEI. Germline trimming cut 6 bases from V and 6 bases from J; bases unmatched to any gene: 5. CDR3 sequence (DNA): TGTGCCAGCAGGTCCGACAGGGGGGATGAAAAACTGTTTTTT. Its protein is CASRSDRGDEKLFF.

The chain employs TRBV14 and TRBJ2-3; 10 nucleotides agree with TRBD1. Germline assignment: CDR1 SGHDN and CDR2 FVKESK. This CDR3 spans 13 amino acids. With 9 bases clipped from V and 7 bases from J, the junction kept 7 bases outside the gene matches. The chain's CDR3 is CARGTGVSNTQYF. DNA of the CDR3: TGTGCCAGAGGGACAGGGGTATCGAATACGCAGTATTTT.

The rearrangement uses TRBV7-2 and TRBJ2-7; possibly TRBD2 for D (5 bases). This CDR3 has 16 residues. Trimming pared 1 base from V and 2 bases from J, leaving 15 bases between. Germline CDR1 SGHTA, CDR2 FQGNSA. The DNA of the CDR3 is TGTGCCAGCAGCTTAGGGCGGCCAGCGACTACCTACGAGCAGTACTTC. This sequence encodes CASSLGRPATTYEQYF.

A single count supports this clone. The rearrangement uses TRBV25-1 and TRBJ2-3, with TRBD2 matching over 10 bases. J gave up 4 bases and V 1 base, and 5 bases lay outside the gene matches. The CDR3 covers 16 residues. Germline CDR1 MGHDK, CDR2 SYGVNS. The CDR3, as DNA: TGTGCCAGCAGTGAATGGGCTAGCGGGAGAGCAGATACGCAGTATTTT. It translates to CASSEWASGRADTQYF.